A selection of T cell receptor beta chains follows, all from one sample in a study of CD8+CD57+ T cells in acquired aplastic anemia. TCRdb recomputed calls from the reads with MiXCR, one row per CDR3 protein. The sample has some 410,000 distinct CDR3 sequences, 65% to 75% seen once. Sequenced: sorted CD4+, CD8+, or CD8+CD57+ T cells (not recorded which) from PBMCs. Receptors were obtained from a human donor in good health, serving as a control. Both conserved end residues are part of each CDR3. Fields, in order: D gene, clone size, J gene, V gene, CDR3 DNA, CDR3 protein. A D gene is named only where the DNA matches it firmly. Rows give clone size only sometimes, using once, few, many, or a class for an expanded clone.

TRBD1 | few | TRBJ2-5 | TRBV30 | TGTGCCTGGAGAGGCCCTGGGACAGGGCGACAAGAGACCCAGTACTTC | CAWRGPGTGRQETQYF
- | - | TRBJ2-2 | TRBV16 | TGTGCCAGCAGCCACGGCAGGGAAGGAACCGGGGAGCTGTTTTTT | CASSHGREGTGELFF
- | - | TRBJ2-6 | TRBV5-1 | TGCGCCAGCAGCTTGGCCGTAGGGAGCTCTGGGGCCAACGTCCTGACTTTC | CASSLAVGSSGANVLTF
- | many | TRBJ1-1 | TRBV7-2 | TGTGCCAGCGGCTCTGGACAGCCCAACACTGAAGCTTTCTTT | CASGSGQPNTEAFF
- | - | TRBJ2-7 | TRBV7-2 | TGTGCCAGCAGCTCCGACTACACCGGGGAGCTGTACTTC | CASSSDYTGELYF
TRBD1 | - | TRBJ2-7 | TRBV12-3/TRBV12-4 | TGTGCCATCAGTTACTCCGGGACAGGGTCCTACGAGCAGTACTTC | CAISYSGTGSYEQYF
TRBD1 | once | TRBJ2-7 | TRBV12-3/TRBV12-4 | TGTGCCAGCAGATCAGTTGAAGCGACAGGGCTATACTTC | CASRSVEATGLYF
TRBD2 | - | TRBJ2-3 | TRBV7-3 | TGTGCCAGCAGCCTATGGCGGGGGGCTGCTGGCGATCCGCAGTATTTT | CASSLWRGAAGDPQYF
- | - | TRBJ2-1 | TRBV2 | TGTGCCAGCAGAACCCGGATCAACACCGGGGAGCGGTTTTTT | CASRTRINTGERFF
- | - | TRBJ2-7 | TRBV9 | TGTGCCAGCAGTAAAGGGGCGCAAGGCGAAGCTCACTACTTC | CASSKGAQGEAHYF
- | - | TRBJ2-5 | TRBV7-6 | TGTGCCAGCAGCCCACACCCTAGCCGGGAGACCCAGTACTTC | CASSPHPSRETQYF